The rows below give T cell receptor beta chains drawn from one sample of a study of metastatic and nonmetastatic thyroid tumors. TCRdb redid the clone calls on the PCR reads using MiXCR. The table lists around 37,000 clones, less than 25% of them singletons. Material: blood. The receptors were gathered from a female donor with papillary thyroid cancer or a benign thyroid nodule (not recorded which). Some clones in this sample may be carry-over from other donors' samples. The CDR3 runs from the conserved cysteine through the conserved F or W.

CDR3: CASSTGDMGRPESYEQYF
V: TRBV12-3/TRBV12-4
J: TRBJ2-7

CDR3: CASSFDRDPNTGELFF
V: TRBV5-1
J: TRBJ2-2

CDR3: CASSPSGDYTETQYF
V: TRBV4-2
J: TRBJ2-5

CDR3: CATSSGEITEAFF
V: TRBV15
J: TRBJ1-1

CDR3: CAVSGNTWDLFF
V: TRBV12-3/TRBV12-4
J: TRBJ2-2

CDR3: CASSQSGTGAWDEKLFF
V: TRBV4-2
J: TRBJ1-4

CDR3: CASSLDGDTEAFF
V: TRBV28
J: TRBJ1-1

CDR3: CSARDLSVYDQYF
V: TRBV20-1
J: TRBJ2-7

CDR3: CASSPGLANYGYTF
V: TRBV5-1
J: TRBJ1-2

CDR3: CSARDLREREGYTF
V: TRBV20-1
J: TRBJ1-2

CDR3: CASSLPVGSYQETQYF
V: TRBV12-3/TRBV12-4
J: TRBJ2-5

CDR3: CASSSMCHGTANTVELFF
V: TRBV28
J: TRBJ2-2